One TCR beta chain is described in this entry. Its antigen remains unidentified. Other DNA sequences of this sample code for an identical CDR3. The PCR had 60 Vbeta and 13 Jbeta primers. Profiling relied on immunoSEQ multiplex PCR, and the TCRdb table lists in-frame clones only, not all of them. The data contain 150,000 to 200,000 clones, roughly 13% of them seen just once; the ten biggest clones take up 7.8%. This specimen belongs to a study of cytomegalovirus exposure and HLA in healthy donors. Findings and limits, study-wide: At a 0.05 false discovery rate, a later analysis found over 15,000 TCR beta sequences to be associated with HLA alleles. As a later analysis revealed, the rate of TCR association differed by HLA locus, with DRB1 most and HLA-C fewest. V- and J-gene trimming of TCR beta was linked (in a later analysis) to a missense DCLRE1C variant. In vitro checks showed that a few CMV-associated chains really do target CMV antigens.

From germline, CDR1 is SGHRS and CDR2 YFSETQ. The CDR3 is 15 residues long. V lost 3 bases, J lost 8 bases, and 17 bases lay in between. The clonotype originates from a man aged 50-59 years in good health and CMV-seropositive. The sample comprised PBMCs. The chain has TRBV5-1 and TRBJ2-2; perhaps TRBD1 as D (5 bases). CDR3 coding DNA: TGCGCCAGCAGCTACTCAGGGTTACAAGGAGGGGAGCTGTTTTTT. It specifies CASSYSGLQGGELFF. Supplemented by reference TRBV5-1 and TRBJ2-2, the full variable domain reads KAGVTQTPRYLIKTRGQQVTLSCSPISGHRSVSWYQQTPGQGLQFLFEYFSETQRNKGNFPGRFSGRQFSNSRSEMNVSTLELGDSALYLCASSYSGLQGGELFFGEGSRLTVL.